The next 2 T cell receptor beta chains were all read from a single sample in a study of vaccination effects on CD4 cells after COVID-19 (dated by TCRdb to 2021 to 2024). No antigen has been assigned to these receptors. In the ViraFEST assay, PBMC were stimulated with viral peptide pools, and antigen-specific CD4+ T cell clonotypes were then identified by expansion using TCR sequencing. After approximately 11 days of culture, CD4+ T cells were isolated with the EasySep CD4+ T cell isolation kit. Each participant received two doses of an mRNA SARS-CoV-2 vaccine, either BNT162b2 or mRNA-1273. Library generation was performed with the immunoSEQ multiplex PCR assay. Entries here come from immuneACCESS through TCRdb and include only in-frame sequences with V and J called. Some clones fail to appear in such tables; in the studies checked, an unresolved V gene covers under half of the shortfall, and the cause of the remainder is unknown. The sample table contains about 60,000 clones; only one count was recorded for about 73% of them. The ten biggest clones cover approximately 1.9% of the sample.

The sample here was CD4+ T cells from PBMCs cultured with HCoV-OC43 spike peptides, taken after COVID-19 vaccination. What this sample's cell subset or site label stands for: HCoV-OC43 spike overlapping peptide pool stimulation. The receptor set was obtained from a human donor who received a COVID-19 vaccine.

This rearrangement joins TRBV9 to TRBJ2-2; D gene ambiguous. CDR3 length: 13 amino acids. Germline lookup yields CDR1 SGDLS and CDR2 YYNGEE. The ends were cut back, 4 bases at V and 7 bases at J, with 11 bases in the middle. In DNA form, the CDR3 reads TGTGCCAGCAGCCCAGACTTGGTCGGGGAGCTGTTTTTT. This sequence encodes CASSPDLVGELFF.

This chain links TRBV7-9 with TRBJ1-4; D remains unclear. V lost 5 bases to trimming and J lost 4 bases, with 11 bases between them. The CDR3 covers 14 residues. CDR1 is SEHNR and CDR2 is FQNEAQ in the germline V gene (reference sequence). The CDR3 sequence: CASSSGQLNEKLFF. The CDR3 region has the DNA TGTGCCAGCAGCAGCGGCCAACTTAATGAAAAACTGTTTTTT.